Presented here are 5 T cell receptor beta chains from one specimen sequenced in a study of cytomegalovirus exposure and HLA in healthy donors. This table comes from immunoSEQ multiplex PCR, and its TCRdb copy is limited to in-frame clones, with some not included. The sample yields more than 95,000 clones, around 94% seen once. What was sequenced was PBMCs. The source is a woman aged 18-29 years in good health and CMV-seronegative.

The chain uses TRBV19 and TRBJ1-2; the match to TRBD1 covers 9 bases. Germline V lookup: CDR1 LNHDA, CDR2 SQIVND (reference sequence). The junction had 4 bases not matched to a gene; V was cut back by 8 bases and J by 6 bases. CDR3 length: 12 amino acids. The CDR3 reads CASSTGGNGYTF. The CDR3 DNA reads as TGTGCCAGTTCCACAGGGGGCAATGGCTACACCTTC.

The chain employs TRBV5-1 and TRBJ1-5; D is perhaps TRBD1 (5 bases). Between the trimmed V and J ends, which lost 6 bases and 3 bases, there was a span of 13 bases. The germline V gene encodes CDR1 SGHRS and CDR2 YFSETQ. This CDR3 comprises 14 residues. DNA of the CDR3: TGCGCCAGCAAATTGGAGGGGACCAATCAGCCCCAGCATTTT. This codes for CASKLEGTNQPQHF. The whole variable domain, filled in from reference TRBV5-1 and TRBJ1-5, reads KAGVTQTPRYLIKTRGQQVTLSCSPISGHRSVSWYQQTPGQGLQFLFEYFSETQRNKGNFPGRFSGRQFSNSRSEMNVSTLELGDSALYLCASKLEGTNQPQHFGDGTRLSIL.

The rearrangement uses TRBV5-5 and TRBJ1-3; TRBD1 might be the D (5 bases). Between the trimmed V and J ends, which lost 0 bases and 10 bases, there was a span of 14 bases. CDR3 length: 14 residues. Germline CDR1 and CDR2: SGHKS and YYEKEE (reference sequence). As DNA, the CDR3 is TGTGCCAGCAGCTTGGGGGGCCACGAAGGAACCATATATTTT. Translation gives CASSLGGHEGTIYF.

V is TRBV4-1 and J is TRBJ2-7; possible D gene TRBD1, 5 bases. Between the trimmed V and J ends, which lost 3 bases and 4 bases, there was a span of 16 bases. The germline V gene has CDR1 MGHRA and CDR2 YSYEKL. The CDR3 is 15 residues long. For the CDR3, the DNA is TGCGCCAGCAGCCAGTTGGTAGGGGTCGGGTACGAGCAGTACTTC. Its translation: CASSQLVGVGYEQYF.

The V and J genes are TRBV2 and TRBJ1-5, with unresolved D. Trimming removed 3 bases at V and 2 bases at J, with 11 bases between. Germline CDR1 reads SNHLY; CDR2 reads FYNNEI. CDR3 length: 15 residues. The CDR3 region has the DNA TGTGCCAGCAGTGATTGGTTCCCGGGCAATCAGCCCCAGCATTTT. As protein: CASSDWFPGNQPQHF.